The 5 T cell receptor beta chains below all came from one sample that was sequenced in a study of T cell clonality in common variable immunodeficiency. Data came from immunoSEQ multiplex PCR; TCRdb stores just in-frame clones and leaves some out. The sample is made up of 35,000 to 50,000 clones, none counted only once. Sequenced material: peripheral blood mononuclear cells. The receptors shown here come from a person aged 18 to 75 in good health.

In this sample, this clone turned up many times. The CDR3 end is not reached by the read, which stops 3 residues before it; the germline J gene fills it in. The chain recombines TRBV20-1 with TRBJ1-1, with 10 bases matching TRBD1. The CDR3 length is 15 residues. J gave up 7 bases and V 0 bases, and 8 bases lay outside the gene matches. CDR1 is DFQATT and CDR2 is SNEGSKA in the germline V gene (reference sequence). This CDR3 is CSARDRAGTGDEAFF. The covered CDR3 bases are TGCAGTGCTAGAGACCGAGCCGGGACAGGGGATGAA.

This clone was counted ten times or more. The read halts 3 residues ahead of the CDR3 end, with the missing end drawn from the germline J gene. V and J are TRBV7-8 and TRBJ2-1; 8 positions match TRBD1. The CDR3 spans 14 residues. Looked up from germline, CDR1 is SGHVS and CDR2 is FQNEAQ. The J segment lost 3 bases and the V segment lost 6 bases, leaving 4 bases of the junction unmatched. CDR3 loop: CASSFGQGYNEQFF. The CDR3 bases that were read are TGTGCCAGCAGTTTTGGACAGGGCTACAATGAG.

Notes on this clone: The read stops 3 residues short of the end of the CDR3; the missing end is completed from the germline J gene. This rearrangement joins TRBV11-1 to TRBJ1-4, with a tentative D call TRBD1 (6 bases). The CDR3 is made up of 14 amino acids. Germline V gene sequence: CDR1 SGHAT, CDR2 FQDESV (reference sequence). With 5 bases removed from V and 2 bases from J, the gap between germline ends came to 9 bases. The CDR3 is CASSDGQTNEKLFF. The DNA read from the CDR3 is TGTGCCAGCAGCGATGGACAGACTAATGAAAAA.

This clone occurred many times. The CDR3 end lies 3 residues beyond the end of the read and is filled in from the germline J gene. The rearrangement uses TRBV24-1 and TRBJ2-2; 7 nucleotides agree with TRBD1. The CDR3 is made up of 15 amino acids. The V gene's germline CDR1 is KGHDR and CDR2 SFDVKD. V lost 4 bases to trimming and J lost 3 bases; unmatched junction nucleotides: 4. CDR3 residues: CATSERGRDTGELFF. The sequenced part of the CDR3 DNA is TGTGCCACCAGTGAAAGGGGGCGAGACACCGGGGAG.

This clone showed up many times. Read data end 3 residues before the CDR3 end; the end is taken from the germline J gene. V usage is TRBV7-2 and J usage is TRBJ1-5, with 9 bases matching TRBD1. With 6 bases clipped from V and 2 bases from J, the junction kept 5 bases outside the gene matches. In germline, CDR1 is SGHTA, CDR2 FQGNSA. The CDR3 is made up of 15 amino acids. The CDR3 loop is CASRVQGAGNQPQHF. Partial CDR3 DNA: TGTGCCAGCAGGGTACAGGGGGCTGGCAATCAGCCC.